A single sample is the source of the 4 T cell receptor beta chains below, sequenced in a study of shared clonotypes between healthy human individuals. Here immunoSEQ multiplex PCR was the method, and the copy in TCRdb shows in-frame clones only, minus some. The sample has millions of clones, more than 80% seen once; the top ten hold about 0.41%. Material: naive CD4+ T cells from PBMCs. This sample's subset: CD45RA+ positively selected. These receptors originate from a young man in good health. Some clones in this sample may be carry-over from other donors' samples.

The chain is built from TRBV28 and TRBJ2-7; D is possibly TRBD1 (6 bases). Trimming shortened V by 8 bases and J by 3 bases, and 11 bases separated the two germline ends. The CDR3 totals 12 residues. Germline-derived CDR1 and CDR2 are MDHEN and SYDVKM. CDR3 bases: TGTGCCAGCCGAGGACAGAACTACGAGCAGTACTTC. Its translation is CASRGQNYEQYF.

The chain has TRBV4-1 and TRBJ2-7, with TRBD2 as a possible D gene (6 bases). Germline CDR1 reads MGHRA; CDR2 reads YSYEKL. Trimming removed 5 bases from V and 1 base from J, with 21 bases in between. The CDR3 loop spans 17 amino acids. The CDR3 sequence: CASSEKRGLLDSYEQYF. The DNA for the CDR3 is TGCGCCAGCAGCGAAAAACGGGGACTGCTGGATTCCTACGAGCAGTACTTC.

This clone was seen only a few times. The chain is built from TRBV5-1 and TRBJ1-1; no clear D. Germline loops: CDR1 SGHRS, CDR2 YFSETQ. V lost 0 bases, J lost 5 bases, and 14 bases lay in between. CDR3 length: 15 amino acids. CDR3 region: CASSLGGNGYTEAFF. CDR3 coding DNA: TGCGCCAGCAGCTTGGGTGGGAATGGGTATACTGAAGCTTTCTTT.

This rearrangement joins TRBV28 to TRBJ2-3; D ambiguous. Trimming stripped 3 bases from V and 7 bases from J, with 8 bases between. Germline-derived CDR1 and CDR2 are MDHEN and SYDVKM. The CDR3 sequence is 12 residues long. CDR3 loop: CASSLSLYTQYF. In DNA, the CDR3 is TGTGCCAGCAGTTTGAGTTTGTATACGCAGTATTTT.